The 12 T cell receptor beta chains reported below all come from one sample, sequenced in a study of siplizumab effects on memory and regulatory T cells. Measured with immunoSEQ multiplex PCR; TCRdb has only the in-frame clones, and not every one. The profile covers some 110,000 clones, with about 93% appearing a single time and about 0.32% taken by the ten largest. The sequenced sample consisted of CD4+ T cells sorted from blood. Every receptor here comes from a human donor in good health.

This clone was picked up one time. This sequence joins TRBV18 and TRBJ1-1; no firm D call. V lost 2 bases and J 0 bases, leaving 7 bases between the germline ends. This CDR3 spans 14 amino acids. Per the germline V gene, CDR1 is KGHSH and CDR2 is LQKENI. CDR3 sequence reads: CASSPSAMNTEAFF. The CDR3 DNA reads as TGTGCCAGCTCACCATCGGCGATGAACACTGAAGCTTTCTTT.

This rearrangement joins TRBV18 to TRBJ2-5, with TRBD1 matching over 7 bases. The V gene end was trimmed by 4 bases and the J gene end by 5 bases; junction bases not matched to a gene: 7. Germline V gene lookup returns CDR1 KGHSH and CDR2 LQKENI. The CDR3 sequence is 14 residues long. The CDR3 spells CASSLLQGKETQYF. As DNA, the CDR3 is TGTGCCAGCTCACTTCTACAGGGGAAGGAGACCCAGTACTTC.

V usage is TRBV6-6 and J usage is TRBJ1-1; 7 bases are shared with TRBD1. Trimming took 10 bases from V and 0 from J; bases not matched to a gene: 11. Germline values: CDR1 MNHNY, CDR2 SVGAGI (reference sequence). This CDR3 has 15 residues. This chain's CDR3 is CATLYPGGMNTEAFF. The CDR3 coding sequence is TGTGCCACCCTTTATCCAGGGGGGATGAACACTGAAGCTTTCTTT.

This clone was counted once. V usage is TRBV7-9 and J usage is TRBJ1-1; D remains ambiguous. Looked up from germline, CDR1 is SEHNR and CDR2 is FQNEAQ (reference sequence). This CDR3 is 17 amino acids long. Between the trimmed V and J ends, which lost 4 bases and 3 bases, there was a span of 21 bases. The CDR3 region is CASSSRSRNWVDTEAFF. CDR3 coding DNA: TGTGCCAGCAGCTCCCGAAGCCGGAATTGGGTAGACACTGAAGCTTTCTTT.

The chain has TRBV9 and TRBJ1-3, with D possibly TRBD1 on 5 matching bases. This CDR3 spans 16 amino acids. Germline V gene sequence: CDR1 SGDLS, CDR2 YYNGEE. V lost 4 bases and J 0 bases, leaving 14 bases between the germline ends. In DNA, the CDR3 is TGTGCCAGCAGCCCCCAGGGAGGCCTCTCTGGAAACACCATATATTTT. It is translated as CASSPQGGLSGNTIYF.

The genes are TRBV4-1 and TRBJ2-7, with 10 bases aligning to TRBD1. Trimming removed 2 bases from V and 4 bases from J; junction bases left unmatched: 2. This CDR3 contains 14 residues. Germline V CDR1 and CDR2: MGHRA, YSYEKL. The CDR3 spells CASSQRTGGYEQYF. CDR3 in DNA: TGCGCCAGCAGCCAACGGACAGGGGGTTACGAGCAGTACTTC.

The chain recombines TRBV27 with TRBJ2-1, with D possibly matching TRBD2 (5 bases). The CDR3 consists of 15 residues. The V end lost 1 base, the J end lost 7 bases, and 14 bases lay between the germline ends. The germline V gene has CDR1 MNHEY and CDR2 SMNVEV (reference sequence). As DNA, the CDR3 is TGTGCCAGCAGTTTATTAGCGAATATGGGGAATGAGCAGTTCTTC. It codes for CASSLLANMGNEQFF.

This CDR3 reads CASSEGLGPYNEQFF. The CDR3 DNA follows: TGTGCCAGCAGTGAAGGGTTAGGACCGTACAATGAGCAGTTCTTC. The chain has TRBV2 and TRBJ2-1; D remains unclear. The germline V gene has CDR1 SNHLY and CDR2 FYNNEI. The V and J ends lost 1 base and 4 bases respectively, with 11 bases between them. The CDR3 runs 15 residues.

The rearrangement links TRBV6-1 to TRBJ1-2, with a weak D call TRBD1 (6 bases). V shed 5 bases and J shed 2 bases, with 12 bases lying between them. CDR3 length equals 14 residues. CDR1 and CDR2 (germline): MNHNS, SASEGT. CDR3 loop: CASSITGSNYGYTF. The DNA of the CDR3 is TGTGCCAGCAGTATTACAGGGTCGAACTATGGCTACACCTTC.

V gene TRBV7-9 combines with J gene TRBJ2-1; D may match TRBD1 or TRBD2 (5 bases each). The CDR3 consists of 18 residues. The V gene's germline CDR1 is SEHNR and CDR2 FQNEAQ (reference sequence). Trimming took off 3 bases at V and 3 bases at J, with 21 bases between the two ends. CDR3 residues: CASSFFEGSVLGYNEQFF. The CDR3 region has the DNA TGTGCCAGCAGCTTTTTCGAGGGGTCGGTTCTTGGCTACAATGAGCAGTTCTTC.

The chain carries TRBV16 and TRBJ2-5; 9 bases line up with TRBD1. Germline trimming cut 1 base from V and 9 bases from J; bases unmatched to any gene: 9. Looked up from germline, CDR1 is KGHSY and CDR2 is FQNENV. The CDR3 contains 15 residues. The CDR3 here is CASSQFGTGISAQYF. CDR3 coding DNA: TGTGCCAGCAGCCAATTCGGGACAGGGATTTCGGCCCAGTACTTC.

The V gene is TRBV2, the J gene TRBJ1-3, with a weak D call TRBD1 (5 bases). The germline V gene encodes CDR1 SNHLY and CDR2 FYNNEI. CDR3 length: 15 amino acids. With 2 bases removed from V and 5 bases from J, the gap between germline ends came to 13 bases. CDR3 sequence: CASSEYLGVRNTIYF. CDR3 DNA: TGTGCCAGCAGTGAATATTTGGGGGTTCGAAACACCATATATTTT.